This T cell receptor beta chain was identified during a study of identical twins. This CDR3 region has 16 residues. The germline CDR1 and CDR2 sequences are MNHEY and SVGEGT. The junction had 5 bases not matched to a gene; V was cut back by 0 bases and J by 5 bases. This clonotype showed up just a few times. TCRdb reanalysed the 5' RACE reads using MiXCR and keeps one entry per CDR3 protein. The data show about 220,000 distinct CDR3 sequences, with 6% to 7% seen just once and less than 15% held by the top ten. Separately, the same data were catalogued under a study of T cells expressing NK-cell markers. This second report adds: The sequencing cohort of eight donors included seven HCMV-seropositive individuals and one seronegative individual. With an anti-gamma-delta TCR antibody, sorting in several experiments was kept to alpha-beta TCR T cells.

The chain is built from TRBV6-2 or TRBV6-3 and TRBJ2-2; 8 bases line up with TRBD2. The sample consisted of CD8+ T cells sorted from blood. This sequence originates from a woman younger than 35 in good health. The CDR3 nucleotides are TGTGCCAGCAGTTACTCGACAGCGGGAGATACCGGGGAGCTGTTTTTT. It specifies CASSYSTAGDTGELFF.